This is a list of T cell receptor beta chains from one sample in a study of blood T cell repertoires in COVID-19. Clones were read by immunoSEQ multiplex PCR, and TCRdb kept only the in-frame ones, dropping some. The top ten clones hold 0.7% of a sample with 200,000 to 300,000 clones, over 75% of them seen once. Sequenced: peripheral blood. The origin of the receptors is a human donor in a cohort sampled during active COVID-19. Each CDR3 is given with its conserved first and last residue. D genes are given only for firm matches. Clone size is shown for a subset of rows, as once, few, many or a class of expanded clone.

d_gene	v_gene	abundance	j_gene	CDR3aa	CDR3nt
NA	TRBV30	few	TRBJ1-5	CAWSFGELNQPQHF	TGTGCCTGGAGTTTCGGAGAGCTCAATCAGCCCCAGCATTTT
TRBD2	TRBV15	NA	TRBJ2-7	CATSSHRLAAISYEQYF	TGTGCCACCAGCAGTCACCGACTAGCAGCGATCTCCTACGAGCAGTACTTC
TRBD1	TRBV28	few	TRBJ1-2	CASSKDRRGYTF	TGTGCCAGCAGCAAGGACAGGAGGGGCTACACCTTC
NA	TRBV18	NA	TRBJ2-7	CASSPGQSHYEQYF	TGTGCCAGCTCACCAGGACAGTCACACTACGAGCAGTACTTC
NA	TRBV6-2/TRBV6-3	NA	TRBJ1-5	CASSTGLQPQHF	TGTGCCAGCAGCACGGGACTTCAGCCCCAGCATTTT
NA	TRBV7-2	few	TRBJ1-5	CASSRGPSTNQPQHF	TGTGCCAGCAGCAGAGGTCCCTCAACCAATCAGCCCCAGCATTTT
NA	TRBV4-3	NA	TRBJ1-1	CASSQDWRQAGTEAFF	TGCGCCAGCAGCCAAGATTGGAGGCAGGCTGGCACTGAAGCTTTCTTT
TRBD1	TRBV4-3	NA	TRBJ2-7	CASSQDPAGTGRYEQYF	TGCGCCAGCAGCCAAGATCCAGCAGGGACAGGGAGATACGAGCAGTACTTC
TRBD1	TRBV27	NA	TRBJ2-7	CASSFGTQGANEQYF	TGTGCCAGCAGTTTCGGAACGCAGGGGGCGAACGAGCAGTACTTC
TRBD1	TRBV18	NA	TRBJ2-7	CASSLGTESYEQYF	TGTGCCAGCTCACTCGGGACAGAGTCCTACGAGCAGTACTTC
NA	TRBV6-2/TRBV6-3	NA	TRBJ1-2	CASSGREQTGGLNYGYTF	TGTGCCAGCAGTGGACGGGAACAGACCGGGGGGCTTAACTATGGCTACACCTTC
NA	TRBV7-3	NA	TRBJ2-2	CASSRRGGGNTGELFF	TGTGCCAGCAGCCGTCGGGGTGGAGGGAACACCGGGGAGCTGTTTTTT
TRBD1	TRBV3-1/TRBV3-2	NA	TRBJ1-4	CASSSFTGATNEKLFF	TGTGCCAGCAGCTCTTTTACAGGGGCAACTAATGAAAAACTGTTTTTT
NA	TRBV27	few	TRBJ2-3	CASSLSSHSTDTQYF	TGTGCCAGCAGTTTATCGAGCCACAGCACAGATACGCAGTATTTT
NA	TRBV19	NA	TRBJ2-5	CASSIGPVQETQYF	TGTGCCAGTAGTATAGGGCCAGTTCAAGAGACCCAGTACTTC
TRBD1	TRBV7-9	NA	TRBJ1-1	CASSLARQGIEAFF	TGTGCCAGCAGCTTAGCCAGACAGGGGATTGAAGCTTTCTTT
NA	TRBV19	few	TRBJ1-1	CASSIRNTEAFF	TGTGCCAGTAGTATACGGAACACTGAAGCTTTCTTT
NA	TRBV7-9	NA	TRBJ2-7	CASSLTLDSFEQYF	TGTGCCAGCAGCTTAACGCTCGACAGCTTCGAGCAGTACTTC
NA	TRBV6-4	NA	TRBJ2-4	CAASRGIQYF	TGTGCCGCCTCCAGGGGCATTCAGTACTTC
TRBD2	TRBV6-6	once	TRBJ2-1	CASSNAGLAKTNEQFF	TGTGCCAGCAGTAACGCGGGACTAGCCAAAACAAATGAGCAGTTCTTC
NA	TRBV3-1/TRBV3-2	NA	TRBJ1-5	CASSQGYPDQPQHF	TGTGCCAGCAGCCAAGGGTATCCGGATCAGCCCCAGCATTTT
NA	TRBV9	NA	TRBJ2-1	CASSVLRSAGIGYNEQFF	TGTGCCAGCAGCGTCCTCCGGAGTGCGGGAATCGGTTACAATGAGCAGTTCTTC
NA	TRBV6-5	NA	TRBJ2-7	CASSRGAGTYEQYF	TGTGCCAGCAGTCGGGGGGCCGGGACCTACGAGCAGTACTTC